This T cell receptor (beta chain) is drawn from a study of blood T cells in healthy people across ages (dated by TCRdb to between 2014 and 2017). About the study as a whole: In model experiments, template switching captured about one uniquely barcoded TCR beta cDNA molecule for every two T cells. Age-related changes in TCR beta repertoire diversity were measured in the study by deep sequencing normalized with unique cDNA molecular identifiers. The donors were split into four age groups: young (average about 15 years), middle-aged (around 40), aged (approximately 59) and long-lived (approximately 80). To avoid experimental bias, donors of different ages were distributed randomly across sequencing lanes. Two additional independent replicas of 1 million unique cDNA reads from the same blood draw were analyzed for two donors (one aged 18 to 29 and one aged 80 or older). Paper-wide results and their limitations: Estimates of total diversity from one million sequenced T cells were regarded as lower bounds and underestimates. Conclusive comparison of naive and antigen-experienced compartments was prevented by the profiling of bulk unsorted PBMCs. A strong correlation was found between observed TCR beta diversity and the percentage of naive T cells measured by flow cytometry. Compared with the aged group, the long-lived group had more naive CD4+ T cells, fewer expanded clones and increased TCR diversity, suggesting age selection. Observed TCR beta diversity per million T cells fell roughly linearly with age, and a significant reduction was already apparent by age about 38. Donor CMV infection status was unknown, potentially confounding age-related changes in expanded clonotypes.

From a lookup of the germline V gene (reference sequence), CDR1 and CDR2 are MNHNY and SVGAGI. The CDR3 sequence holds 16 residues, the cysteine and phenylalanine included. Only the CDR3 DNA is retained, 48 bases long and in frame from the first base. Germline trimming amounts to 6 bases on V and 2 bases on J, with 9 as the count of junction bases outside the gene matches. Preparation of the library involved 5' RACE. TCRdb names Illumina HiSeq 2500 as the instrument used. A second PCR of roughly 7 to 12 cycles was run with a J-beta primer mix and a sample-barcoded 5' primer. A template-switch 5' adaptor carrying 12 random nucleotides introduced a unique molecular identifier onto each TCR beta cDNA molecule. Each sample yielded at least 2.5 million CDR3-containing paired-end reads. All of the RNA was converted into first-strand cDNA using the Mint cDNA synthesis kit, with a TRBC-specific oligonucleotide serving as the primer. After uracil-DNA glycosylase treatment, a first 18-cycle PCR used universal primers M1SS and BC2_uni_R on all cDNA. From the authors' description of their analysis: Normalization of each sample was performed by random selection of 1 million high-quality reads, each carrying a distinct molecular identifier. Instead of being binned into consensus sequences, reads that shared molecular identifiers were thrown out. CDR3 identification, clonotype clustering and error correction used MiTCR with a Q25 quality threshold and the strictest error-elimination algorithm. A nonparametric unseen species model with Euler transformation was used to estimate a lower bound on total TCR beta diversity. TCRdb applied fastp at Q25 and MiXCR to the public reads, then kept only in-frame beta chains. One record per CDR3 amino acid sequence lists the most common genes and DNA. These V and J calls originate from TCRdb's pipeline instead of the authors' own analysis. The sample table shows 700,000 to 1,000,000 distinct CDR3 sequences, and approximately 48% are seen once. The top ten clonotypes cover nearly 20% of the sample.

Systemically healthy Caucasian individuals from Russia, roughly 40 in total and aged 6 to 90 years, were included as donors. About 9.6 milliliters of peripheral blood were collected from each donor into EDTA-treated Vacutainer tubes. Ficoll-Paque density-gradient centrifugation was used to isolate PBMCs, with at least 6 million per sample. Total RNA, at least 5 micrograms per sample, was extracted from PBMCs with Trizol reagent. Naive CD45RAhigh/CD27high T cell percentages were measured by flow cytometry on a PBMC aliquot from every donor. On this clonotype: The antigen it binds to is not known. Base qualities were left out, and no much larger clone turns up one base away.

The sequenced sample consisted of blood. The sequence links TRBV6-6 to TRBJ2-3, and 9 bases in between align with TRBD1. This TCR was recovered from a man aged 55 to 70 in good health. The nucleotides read TGTGCCAGCAGCCCCGGACAGGGGACCTCCACAGATACGCAGTATTTT. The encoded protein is CASSPGQGTSTDTQYF.